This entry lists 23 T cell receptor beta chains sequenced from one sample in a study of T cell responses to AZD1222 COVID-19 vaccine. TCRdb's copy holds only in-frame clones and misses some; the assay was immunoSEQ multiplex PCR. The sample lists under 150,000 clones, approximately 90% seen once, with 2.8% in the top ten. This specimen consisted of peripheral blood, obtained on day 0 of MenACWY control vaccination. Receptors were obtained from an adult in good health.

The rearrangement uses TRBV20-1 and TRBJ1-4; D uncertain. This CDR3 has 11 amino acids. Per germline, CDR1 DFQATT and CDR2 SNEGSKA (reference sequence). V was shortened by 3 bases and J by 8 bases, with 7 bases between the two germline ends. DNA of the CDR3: TGCAGTGCTAGGAGGTGGGAAAAACTGTTTTTT. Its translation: CSARRWEKLFF.

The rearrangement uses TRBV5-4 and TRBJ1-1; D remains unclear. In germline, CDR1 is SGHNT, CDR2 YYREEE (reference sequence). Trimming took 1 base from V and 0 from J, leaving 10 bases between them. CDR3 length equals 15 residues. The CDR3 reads CASSLIGSMNTEAFF. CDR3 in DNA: TGTGCCAGCAGCTTGATAGGTAGCATGAACACTGAAGCTTTCTTT.

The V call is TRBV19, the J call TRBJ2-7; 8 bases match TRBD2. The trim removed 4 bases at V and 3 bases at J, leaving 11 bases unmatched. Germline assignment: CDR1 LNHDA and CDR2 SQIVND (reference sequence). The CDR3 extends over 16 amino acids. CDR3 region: CASSTRGTSGRYEQYF. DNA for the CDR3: TGTGCCAGTAGTACCCGTGGCACTAGCGGCCGCTACGAGCAGTACTTC.

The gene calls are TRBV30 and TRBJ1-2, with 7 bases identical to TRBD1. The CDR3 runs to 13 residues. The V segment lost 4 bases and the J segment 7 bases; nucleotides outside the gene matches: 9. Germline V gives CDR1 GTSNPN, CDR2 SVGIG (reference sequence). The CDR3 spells CAWTGQIIGGYTF. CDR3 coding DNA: TGTGCCTGGACGGGACAGATAATTGGTGGCTACACCTTC.

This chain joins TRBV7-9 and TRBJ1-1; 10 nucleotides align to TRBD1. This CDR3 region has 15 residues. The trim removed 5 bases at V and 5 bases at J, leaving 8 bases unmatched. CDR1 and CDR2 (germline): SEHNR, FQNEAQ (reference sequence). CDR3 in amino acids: CASSALGQGRTEAFF. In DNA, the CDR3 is TGTGCCAGCAGCGCCTTGGGACAGGGGCGGACTGAAGCTTTCTTT.

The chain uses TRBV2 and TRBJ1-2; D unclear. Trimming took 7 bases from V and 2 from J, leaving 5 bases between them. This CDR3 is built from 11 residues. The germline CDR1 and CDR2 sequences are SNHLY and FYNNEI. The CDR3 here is CASMQNYGYTF. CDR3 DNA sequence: TGTGCCAGCATGCAGAACTATGGCTACACCTTC.

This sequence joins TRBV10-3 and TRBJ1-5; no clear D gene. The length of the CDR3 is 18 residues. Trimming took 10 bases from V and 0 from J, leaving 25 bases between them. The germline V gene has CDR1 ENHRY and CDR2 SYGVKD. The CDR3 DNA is TGTGCCACCTCCGGCACTTTTGCGGGTGACTATAGCAATCAGCCCCAGCATTTT. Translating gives CATSGTFAGDYSNQPQHF.

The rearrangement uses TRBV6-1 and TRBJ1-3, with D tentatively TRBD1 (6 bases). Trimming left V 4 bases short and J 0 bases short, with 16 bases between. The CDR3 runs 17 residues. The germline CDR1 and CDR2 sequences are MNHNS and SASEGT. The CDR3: CASSGTAHYRSGNTIYF. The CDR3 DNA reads TGTGCCAGCAGTGGGACAGCCCATTATCGCTCTGGAAACACCATATATTTT.

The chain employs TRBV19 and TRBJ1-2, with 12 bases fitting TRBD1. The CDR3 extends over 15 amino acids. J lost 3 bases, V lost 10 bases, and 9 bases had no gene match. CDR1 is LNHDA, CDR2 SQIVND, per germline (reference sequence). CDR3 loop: CATRDRGLSDYGYTF. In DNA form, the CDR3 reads TGTGCCACCAGGGACAGGGGGCTTTCCGACTATGGCTACACCTTC. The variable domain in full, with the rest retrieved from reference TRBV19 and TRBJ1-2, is DGGITQSPKYLFRKEGQNVTLSCEQNLNHDAMYWYRQDPGQGLRLIYYSQIVNDFQKGDIAEGYSVSREKKESFPLTVTSAQKNPTAFYLCATRDRGLSDYGYTFGSGTRLTVV.

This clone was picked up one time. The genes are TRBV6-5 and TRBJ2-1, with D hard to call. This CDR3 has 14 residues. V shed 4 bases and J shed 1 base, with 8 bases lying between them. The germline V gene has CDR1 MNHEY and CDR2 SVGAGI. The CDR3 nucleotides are TGTGCCAGCAGTTTGGGCGGATCCTACAATGAGCAGTTCTTC. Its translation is CASSLGGSYNEQFF.

The CDR3 region is CAWSVPLDRGIFPEQYF. In nucleotides, the CDR3 is TGTGCCTGGAGTGTCCCCTTAGACAGGGGTATATTCCCCGAGCAGTACTTC. The chain combines TRBV30 with TRBJ2-7; TRBD1 aligns across 8 bases. CDR1 is GTSNPN and CDR2 is SVGIG in the germline V gene (reference sequence). The CDR3 spans 17 residues. Losses at the gene ends were 0 bases for V and 6 bases for J; bases not matched to a gene: 16.

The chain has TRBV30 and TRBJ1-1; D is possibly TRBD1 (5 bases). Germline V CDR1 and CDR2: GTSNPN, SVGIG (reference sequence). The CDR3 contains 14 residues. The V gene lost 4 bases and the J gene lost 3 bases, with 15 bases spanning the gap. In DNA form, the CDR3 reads TGTGCCTGGATTTGGGGGGGGAGGGACACTGAAGCTTTCTTT. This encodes CAWIWGGRDTEAFF.

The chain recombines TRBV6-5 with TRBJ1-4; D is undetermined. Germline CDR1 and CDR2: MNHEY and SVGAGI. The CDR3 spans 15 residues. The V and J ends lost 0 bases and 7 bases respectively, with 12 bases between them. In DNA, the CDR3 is TGTGCCAGCAGTTACTCGTTCTATTTGACTGAAAAACTGTTTTTT. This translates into CASSYSFYLTEKLFF.

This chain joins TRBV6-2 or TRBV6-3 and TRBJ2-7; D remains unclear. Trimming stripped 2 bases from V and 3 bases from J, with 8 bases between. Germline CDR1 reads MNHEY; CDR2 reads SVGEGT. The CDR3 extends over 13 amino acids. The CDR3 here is CASSYMQNYEQYF. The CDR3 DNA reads TGTGCCAGCAGTTACATGCAGAACTACGAGCAGTACTTC.

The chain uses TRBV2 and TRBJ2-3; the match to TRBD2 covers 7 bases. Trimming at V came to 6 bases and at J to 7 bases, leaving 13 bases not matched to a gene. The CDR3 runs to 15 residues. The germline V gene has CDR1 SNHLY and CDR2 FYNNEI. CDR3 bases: TGTGCCAGCAGGCTAGCGGAAGTTCCCCTCAATACGCAGTATTTT. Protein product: CASRLAEVPLNTQYF.

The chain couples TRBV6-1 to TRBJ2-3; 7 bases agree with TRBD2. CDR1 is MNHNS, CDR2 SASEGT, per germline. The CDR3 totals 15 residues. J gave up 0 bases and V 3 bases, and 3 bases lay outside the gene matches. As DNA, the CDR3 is TGTGCCAGCAGTGATGCCGGGAGGAGCACAGATACGCAGTATTTT. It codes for CASSDAGRSTDTQYF.

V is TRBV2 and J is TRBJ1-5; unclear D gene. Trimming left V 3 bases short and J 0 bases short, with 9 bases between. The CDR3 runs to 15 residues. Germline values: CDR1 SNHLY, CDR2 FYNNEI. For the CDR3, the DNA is TGTGCCAGCAGTGACAGTTCGATTAGCAATCAGCCCCAGCATTTT. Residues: CASSDSSISNQPQHF.

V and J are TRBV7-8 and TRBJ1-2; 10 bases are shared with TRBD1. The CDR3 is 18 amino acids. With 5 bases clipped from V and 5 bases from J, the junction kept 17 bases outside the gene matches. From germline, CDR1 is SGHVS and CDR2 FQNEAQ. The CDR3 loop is CASSTLVSTGTGVYGYTF. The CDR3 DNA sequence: TGTGCCAGCAGCACCTTAGTTTCCACCGGGACAGGGGTATATGGCTACACCTTC.

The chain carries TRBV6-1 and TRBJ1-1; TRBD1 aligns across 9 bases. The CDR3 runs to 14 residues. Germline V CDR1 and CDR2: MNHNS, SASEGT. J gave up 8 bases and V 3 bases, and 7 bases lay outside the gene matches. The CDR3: CASSDRGQGLEAFF. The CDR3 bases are TGTGCCAGCAGTGACAGGGGACAGGGATTGGAAGCTTTCTTT.

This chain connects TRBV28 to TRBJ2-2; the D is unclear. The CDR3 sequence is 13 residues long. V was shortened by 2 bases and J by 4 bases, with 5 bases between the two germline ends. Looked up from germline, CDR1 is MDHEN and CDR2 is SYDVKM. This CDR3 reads CASSLKATGELFF. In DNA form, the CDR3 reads TGTGCCAGCAGTTTAAAGGCCACCGGGGAGCTGTTTTTT. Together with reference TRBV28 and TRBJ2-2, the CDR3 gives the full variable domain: DVKVTQSSRYLVKRTGEKVFLECVQDMDHENMFWYRQDPGLGLRLIYFSYDVKMKEKGDIPEGYSVSREKKERFSLILESASTNQTSMYLCASSLKATGELFFGEGSRLTVL.

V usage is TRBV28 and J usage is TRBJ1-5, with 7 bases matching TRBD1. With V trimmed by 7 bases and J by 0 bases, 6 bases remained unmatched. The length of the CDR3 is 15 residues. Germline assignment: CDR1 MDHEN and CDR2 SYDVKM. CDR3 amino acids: CASTGQANSNQPQHF. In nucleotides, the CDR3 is TGTGCCAGCACCGGACAGGCGAATAGCAATCAGCCCCAGCATTTT.

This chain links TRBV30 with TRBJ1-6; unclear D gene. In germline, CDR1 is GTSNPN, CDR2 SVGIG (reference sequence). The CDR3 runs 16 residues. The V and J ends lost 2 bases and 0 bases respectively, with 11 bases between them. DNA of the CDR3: TGTGCCTGGAGTCTCTCGGGGAGCTCCTATAATTCACCCCTCCACTTT. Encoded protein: CAWSLSGSSYNSPLHF.

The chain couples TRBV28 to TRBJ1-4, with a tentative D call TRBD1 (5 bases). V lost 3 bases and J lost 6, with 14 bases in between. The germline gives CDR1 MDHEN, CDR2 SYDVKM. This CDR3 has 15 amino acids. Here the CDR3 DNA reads TGTGCCAGCAGTTTGGTCCCAGGGTTTGATGAAAAACTGTTTTTT. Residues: CASSLVPGFDEKLFF.